This TCR beta chain originates from a study of cytomegalovirus exposure and HLA in healthy donors. Study-wide context: Caucasian-associated ancestry cluster membership applied to approximately 80% of under 450 genotyped donors.

PCR involved 60 Vbeta and 13 Jbeta primers. The assay was immunoSEQ multiplex PCR, and TCRdb's table has in-frame clones only and misses some. Among about 110,000 clones listed, less than 70% were seen once. Points on this clone: Its target is not known.

CDR3 length equals 15 residues. Trimming cost V 2 bases and J 0 bases, with 8 bases left between them. Per the germline V gene, CDR1 is LNHNV and CDR2 is YYDKDF (reference sequence). Study-wide results and caveats: Cytomegalovirus-associated TCR beta chains were listed, numbering 164. A missense variant in DCLRE1C was later tied to TCR beta V- and J-gene trimming.

The receptor comes from a woman in her 70s in good health and CMV-seropositive. The chain combines TRBV15 with TRBJ1-5; D is uncertain. Sample: PBMCs. The CDR3: CATSRYRDSNQPQHF. The CDR3 DNA is TGTGCCACCAGCAGATACAGAGATAGCAATCAGCCCCAGCATTTT. The entire variable domain, with the rest obtained from reference TRBV15 and TRBJ1-5, is as follows: DAMVIQNPRYQVTQFGKPVTLSCSQTLNHNVMYWYQQKSSQAPKLLFHYYDKDFNNEADTPDNFQSRRPNTSFCFLDIRSPGLGDTAMYLCATSRYRDSNQPQHFGDGTRLSIL.